These 25 T cell receptor beta chains share one sample of origin, sequenced in a study of OX40 agonist ivuxolimab in advanced cancers. Profiling relied on immunoSEQ multiplex PCR, and the TCRdb table lists in-frame clones only, not all of them. The sample includes some 61,000 clones, more than 60% seen only once; the top ten take around 1.6%. The starting material was CD4+ or CD8+ T cells sorted from blood, obtained in a trial of the OX40 agonist ivuxolimab. These receptors originate from an adult with an advanced solid tumor such as melanoma, head and neck, liver or kidney cancer.

This CDR3 reads CASSQGTGDPQETQYF. For the CDR3, the DNA is TGCGCCAGCAGCCAAGGGACAGGGGACCCACAAGAGACCCAGTACTTC. The chain recombines TRBV4-1 with TRBJ2-5; 9 nucleotides align to TRBD1. The CDR3 has 16 residues. V was pared by 1 base and J by 2 bases, with 5 bases of the junction left unmatched. Germline V CDR1 and CDR2: MGHRA, YSYEKL.

The chain carries TRBV4-1 and TRBJ2-5, with unresolved D. This CDR3 has 13 residues. CDR1 is MGHRA and CDR2 is YSYEKL in the germline V gene. Trimming left V 3 bases short and J 2 bases short, with 7 bases between. This CDR3 is CASSHRLQETQYF. The DNA of the CDR3 is TGCGCCAGCAGCCACAGGTTACAAGAGACCCAGTACTTC.

The gene calls are TRBV20-1 and TRBJ2-4; D might be TRBD1 or TRBD2, each matching 5 bases. Germline V lookup: CDR1 DFQATT, CDR2 SNEGSKA (reference sequence). The CDR3 sequence is 10 residues long. The V end was cut by 5 bases, the J end by 10 bases, with 9 bases between. In DNA, the CDR3 is TGCAGTGCTTTAGAGGGGATTCAGTACTTC. This encodes CSALEGIQYF.

V and J are TRBV21-1 and TRBJ2-2; the table's D gene call, TRBD2, was not cross checked with the DNA. TRBV21-1 counts as a pseudogene. The CDR3 contains 14 residues. The CDR3 is CASTGEPNTGELFF. CDR3 bases: TGTGCCAGCACGGGAGAACCGAACACCGGGGAGCTGTTTTTT.

The V and J genes are TRBV18 and TRBJ1-1, with D hard to call. This CDR3 is 13 amino acids long. Per the germline V gene, CDR1 is KGHSH and CDR2 is LQKENI. V dropped 8 bases and J dropped 3 bases, with 13 bases sitting between them. CDR3 protein: CASATGADTEAFF. The CDR3 nucleotides read TGTGCCAGCGCGACCGGTGCGGACACTGAAGCTTTCTTT.

This clone was seen a handful of times. CDR3 bases: TGTGCCATCAGGGTGCGAGGCATGGAGAACACTGAAGCTTTCTTT. This gives the protein CAIRVRGMENTEAFF. The rearrangement joins TRBV10-3 to TRBJ1-1; no reliable D call. The V end lost 6 bases, the J end lost 1 base, and 15 bases lay between the germline ends. The CDR3 runs to 15 residues. Germline-derived CDR1 and CDR2 are ENHRY and SYGVKD.

The J gene is TRBJ2-7, the V gene TRBV5-4; 12 nucleotides agree with TRBD1. The germline V gene has CDR1 SGHNT and CDR2 YYREEE (reference sequence). Trimming cost V 1 base and J 5 bases; bases outside gene matches: 4. The CDR3 is 15 residues long. The CDR3 region is CASSLPGQGADEQYF. The CDR3 DNA reads as TGTGCCAGCAGCTTGCCGGGACAGGGGGCCGACGAGCAGTACTTC.

In regard to this clone: Distinct nucleotide sequences in the sample also encode this CDR3. The chain is built from TRBV7-9 and TRBJ2-7, with D perhaps being TRBD1 or TRBD2 (5 bases each). The V and J ends lost 4 bases and 2 bases respectively, with 9 bases between them. The CDR3 totals 13 residues. Germline loops: CDR1 SEHNR, CDR2 FQNEAQ (reference sequence). This chain's CDR3 is CASSSGRAYEQYF. Written as DNA, the CDR3 is TGTGCCAGCAGCTCGGGACGGGCCTACGAGCAGTACTTC.

The chain carries TRBV5-1 and TRBJ1-5; tentative D call: TRBD1 (5 bases). Germline values: CDR1 SGHRS, CDR2 YFSETQ. Trimming left V 0 bases short and J 6 bases short, with 13 bases between. The CDR3 sequence is 15 residues long. CDR3 in DNA: TGCGCCAGCAGCTTGGAAGGGGCTGCCGGTCAGCCCCAGCATTTT. Translation: CASSLEGAAGQPQHF. The full variable domain, its missing parts supplied by reference TRBV5-1 and TRBJ1-5, is KAGVTQTPRYLIKTRGQQVTLSCSPISGHRSVSWYQQTPGQGLQFLFEYFSETQRNKGNFPGRFSGRQFSNSRSEMNVSTLELGDSALYLCASSLEGAAGQPQHFGDGTRLSIL.

The chain carries TRBV19 and TRBJ2-5, with D perhaps TRBD2 (5 bases). Trimming removed 4 bases at V and 5 bases at J, with 11 bases between. Germline CDR1 is LNHDA and CDR2 is SQIVND (reference sequence). CDR3 length: 13 residues. This CDR3 reads CASSRTSQETQYF. CDR3 sequence (DNA): TGTGCCAGTAGTAGGACTTCCCAGGAGACCCAGTACTTC. Looking up the rest from reference TRBV19 and TRBJ2-5 gives the full variable domain: DGGITQSPKYLFRKEGQNVTLSCEQNLNHDAMYWYRQDPGQGLRLIYYSQIVNDFQKGDIAEGYSVSREKKESFPLTVTSAQKNPTAFYLCASSRTSQETQYFGPGTRLLVL.

V and J are TRBV19 and TRBJ1-1; the match to TRBD1 covers 7 bases. The CDR3 spans 12 residues. Germline CDR1 and CDR2: LNHDA and SQIVND (reference sequence). The V and J ends lost 1 base and 8 bases, in that order; junction bases with no gene match: 1. This CDR3 reads CASSIGRGEAFF. In nucleotides, the CDR3 is TGTGCCAGTAGTATAGGCAGGGGGGAAGCTTTCTTT.

J is TRBJ2-7 and V is TRBV18; tentative D call: TRBD2 (5 bases). Germline-derived CDR1 and CDR2 are KGHSH and LQKENI. This CDR3 region has 14 residues. The V gene lost 2 bases and the J gene lost 2 bases, with 10 bases spanning the gap. CDR3 region: CASSPVPAAYEQYF. The CDR3 nucleotides read TGTGCCAGCTCACCAGTACCAGCGGCCTACGAGCAGTACTTC. The variable domain in full, completed from reference TRBV18 and TRBJ2-7, reads NAGVMQNPRHLVRRRGQEARLRCSPMKGHSHVYWYRQLPEEGLKFMVYLQKENIIDESGMPKERFSAEFPKEGPSILRIQQVVRGDSAAYFCASSPVPAAYEQYFGPGTRLTVT.

The chain joins TRBV5-1 to TRBJ1-1; TRBD1 might be the D (5 bases). This CDR3 spans 13 amino acids. V lost 4 bases, J lost 2 bases, and 9 bases lay in between. The germline gives CDR1 SGHRS, CDR2 YFSETQ. In DNA, the CDR3 is TGCGCCAGCAGCGCCGGACAAAACACTGAAGCTTTCTTT. As protein: CASSAGQNTEAFF.

This clone came up once. The CDR3 loop reads CAITRQGWGEQYF. The CDR3 DNA reads as TGTGCCATCACCCGACAGGGGTGGGGCGAGCAGTACTTC. J is TRBJ2-7 and V is TRBV10-3; 8 positions match TRBD1. CDR3 size: 13 residues. Germline V lookup: CDR1 ENHRY, CDR2 SYGVKD. V gave up 7 bases and J gave up 6 bases; unmatched junction bases: 8.

The CDR3 loop is CASSLQGPTLDGYTF. CDR3 bases: TGTGCCAGCAGCTTGCAGGGTCCTACCCTAGATGGCTACACCTTC. The chain links TRBV5-6 to TRBJ1-2; D perhaps matches TRBD1 (5 bases). This CDR3 has 15 residues. V lost 1 base and J 6 bases, leaving 16 bases between the germline ends. CDR1 is SGHDT, CDR2 YYEEEE, per germline.

The chain recombines TRBV5-1 with TRBJ1-5; 8 bases are a match to TRBD1. V shed 1 base, J shed 10 bases, and the junction held 7 bases outside the gene matches. Germline V CDR1 and CDR2: SGHRS, YFSETQ. The CDR3 has 14 amino acids. As DNA, the CDR3 is TGCGCCAGCAGCTTGACAGGGGGTAAAGAACCCCAGCATTTT. Its protein product is CASSLTGGKEPQHF.

This chain uses TRBV5-1 with TRBJ2-2, with D possibly TRBD1 on 6 matching bases. V was shortened by 5 bases and J by 3 bases, with 14 bases between the two germline ends. Germline V lookup: CDR1 SGHRS, CDR2 YFSETQ. CDR3 size: 15 residues. The DNA for the CDR3 is TGCGCCAGCAGTCGCTCGGGACAAGACACCGGGGAGCTGTTTTTT. Its protein is CASSRSGQDTGELFF.

Concerning this clone: At one boundary the junction diverges from the germline segment, which might be a read error. V gene TRBV19 combines with J gene TRBJ2-1; possible D gene TRBD2, 6 bases. Per the germline V gene, CDR1 is LNHDA and CDR2 is SQIVND (reference sequence). The CDR3 has 13 residues. The CDR3 nucleotides read TGTGCCAGTAGCACTAGCTCCAACAATGAGCAGTTCTTC. Translating it yields CASSTSSNNEQFF.

V gene TRBV7-6 combines with J gene TRBJ2-7, with D possibly TRBD1 on 5 matching bases. The CDR3 extends over 14 amino acids. Trimming left V 4 bases short and J 2 bases short, with 12 bases between. CDR1 and CDR2 (germline): SGHVS, FNYEAQ. The CDR3 spells CASSSPREPYEQYF. The CDR3 DNA is TGTGCCAGCAGCTCACCCAGGGAACCCTACGAGCAGTACTTC.

This chain links TRBV19 with TRBJ1-5; 9 bases fit TRBD1. This CDR3 is 13 amino acids long. Germline V gene sequence: CDR1 LNHDA, CDR2 SQIVND (reference sequence). V shed 8 bases and J 7 bases; nucleotides not matched to a gene: 6. The CDR3 region is CASQDRGRQPQHF. The CDR3 DNA reads TGTGCCAGTCAGGACAGGGGAAGACAGCCCCAGCATTTT. The whole variable domain, remainder taken from reference TRBV19 and TRBJ1-5, is DGGITQSPKYLFRKEGQNVTLSCEQNLNHDAMYWYRQDPGQGLRLIYYSQIVNDFQKGDIAEGYSVSREKKESFPLTVTSAQKNPTAFYLCASQDRGRQPQHFGDGTRLSIL.

The V call is TRBV14, the J call TRBJ1-2, with TRBD1 as a possible D gene (5 bases). Germline CDR1 reads SGHDN; CDR2 reads FVKESK. V was trimmed by 0 bases and J by 8 bases, leaving 16 bases between them. This CDR3 has 15 residues. DNA for the CDR3: TGTGCCAGCAGCCAAGATCTCAGGGCCGCGAGCGGCTACACCTTC. It is translated as CASSQDLRAASGYTF.

V and J are TRBV2 and TRBJ2-2, with TRBD1 as a possible D gene (6 bases). CDR3 length: 14 amino acids. Per the germline V gene, CDR1 is SNHLY and CDR2 is FYNNEI. Deletions cut 8 bases from V and 0 bases from J, with 10 bases between. Written as DNA, the CDR3 is TGTGCCAGCTCGGACAGAGCGAACACCGGGGAGCTGTTTTTT. Encoded protein: CASSDRANTGELFF.

The CDR3 spells CASSTGTFREQYF. In nucleotides, the CDR3 is TGCGCCAGCAGCACCGGGACCTTCCGAGAGCAGTACTTC. The gene calls are TRBV5-1 and TRBJ2-7; D might be TRBD1 or TRBD2, each matching 5 bases. Trimming removed 4 bases from V and 7 bases from J, with 15 bases in between. The germline gives CDR1 SGHRS, CDR2 YFSETQ. The CDR3 has 13 amino acids.

This rearrangement joins TRBV18 to TRBJ2-1, with D unclear. The germline V and J ends were trimmed by 2 bases and 3 bases, with 5 bases remaining between them. This CDR3 has 13 amino acids. Germline V gene lookup returns CDR1 KGHSH and CDR2 LQKENI. The CDR3 DNA is TGTGCCAGCTCACCATTCGACTACAATGAGCAGTTCTTC. This translates into CASSPFDYNEQFF.

The chain couples TRBV6-4 to TRBJ2-2, with D possibly being TRBD1 (5 bases). Germline V gene sequence: CDR1 MRHNA, CDR2 SNTAGT. The CDR3 length is 14 residues. Trimming removed 6 bases from V and 6 bases from J, with 14 bases in between. The CDR3 DNA is TGTGCCAGCAGCGGCGCAGGGCGGCCCGGGGAGCTGTTTTTT. Its protein product is CASSGAGRPGELFF.